The entry below gives a single T cell receptor (beta chain) sequence along with its context. What it recognizes is unknown. The CDR3 is made up of 15 amino acids. With 3 bases removed from V and 2 bases from J, the gap between germline ends came to 11 bases. The germline V gene has CDR1 SNHLY and CDR2 FYNNEI. The sample comes from a study of identical twins. Study observations and caveats: Out-of-frame TCR alpha sharing observed in monozygotic twins exceeded model estimates. High-abundance cord blood beta clonotypes had fewer insertions; memory repertoires showed none. Excess low generation probability was seen in twin-shared out-of-frame alpha sequences.

The authors used template switching to add a universal primer site and gave cDNA unique molecular identifiers. TCRdb fed the 5' RACE reads into MiXCR, producing one record per CDR3 protein. The sample holds some 1,700,000 distinct CDR3 sequences; under 35% are singletons and the top ten take about 0.25%. The V and J genes are TRBV2 and TRBJ1-5, with D maybe TRBD1 (5 bases). The specimen was cord blood. This clonotype was sampled from a newborn girl in good health. The CDR3 nucleotides read TGTGCCAGCAGTGACAGGGTTGGGGGCAATCAGCCCCAGCATTTT. Protein: CASSDRVGGNQPQHF.